These 3 T cell receptor beta chains came from one sample sequenced in a study of T cells after yellow fever vaccination. TCRdb re-analysed the 5' RACE reads in MiXCR, keeping a single row per CDR3 protein. The sample lists 300,000 to 350,000 distinct CDR3 sequences, roughly 10% occurring once. The sample consisted of CD4+ T cells sorted from PBMCs, taken 45 days after the yellow fever booster vaccination. The receptors shown here come from a man between 18 and 35 years old who received the YFV17D yellow fever vaccine.

This clonotype was recorded a few times. This chain uses TRBV28 with TRBJ2-2, with TRBD1 as a possible D gene (5 bases). Germline V gene data show CDR1 as MDHEN and CDR2 as SYDVKM. This CDR3 has 15 residues. V lost 8 bases to trimming and J lost 0 bases, with 13 bases between them. The CDR3: CASVTAGTNTGELFF. The CDR3 DNA is TGTGCCAGCGTTACGGCAGGGACGAACACCGGGGAGCTGTTTTTT. Together with reference TRBV28 and TRBJ2-2, the CDR3 gives the full variable domain: DVKVTQSSRYLVKRTGEKVFLECVQDMDHENMFWYRQDPGLGLRLIYFSYDVKMKEKGDIPEGYSVSREKKERFSLILESASTNQTSMYLCASVTAGTNTGELFFGEGSRLTVL.

This clonotype appeared a few times. V is TRBV27 and J is TRBJ2-3; a possible D gene is TRBD1 (5 bases). V lost 3 bases, J lost 3 bases, and 13 bases lay in between. This CDR3 has 15 residues. CDR1 is MNHEY, CDR2 SMNVEV, per germline (reference sequence). The CDR3 is CASSLLGVRTDTQYF. CDR3 DNA: TGTGCCAGCAGTTTGTTAGGGGTTAGGACAGATACGCAGTATTTT.

There are many counts of this clonotype. The rearrangement links TRBV5-1 to TRBJ2-1, with 10 bases matching TRBD2. V lost 1 base to trimming and J lost 3 bases; unmatched junction nucleotides: 7. CDR1 and CDR2 (germline): SGHRS, YFSETQ. The CDR3 consists of 17 residues. The CDR3 coding sequence is TGCGCCAGCAGCTTGACGCGGACTAGCGGTCTCTACAATGAGCAGTTCTTC. The encoded protein is CASSLTRTSGLYNEQFF.